The table lists the clone carrying this TCR beta chain with a few counts. Its antigen remains unknown. There are 16 residues in the CDR3. Germline trimming cut 5 bases from V and 0 bases from J; bases unmatched to any gene: 7. The data stem from a study of T cells after yellow fever vaccination. Study findings and constraints: Re-detected after boosting: most primary clones, almost 98% of CD4 and over 80% of CD8.

TCR cDNA was made by 5'RACE template switching, adding a universal primer site and UMIs. MiXCR, run by TCRdb on the 5' RACE reads, gives a single entry per CDR3 protein. The table lists about 340,000 distinct CDR3 sequences, 4% of them singletons. The clonotype originates from a man in his late teens or twenties who received the YFV17D yellow fever vaccine. The chain combines TRBV12-3 or TRBV12-4 with TRBJ1-3; 7 positions match TRBD1. The sample consisted of PBMCs, taken 5 days after the yellow fever booster vaccination. CDR3 DNA sequence: TGTGCCAGCAGTATGGGACAGTCCGCCTCTGGAAACACCATATATTTT. Translation: CASSMGQSASGNTIYF.